This T cell receptor beta chain came from a study of CD8 T cells in ankylosing spondylitis. Findings and caveats of the study: Past studies reported some motif variants in reactive arthritis synovial fluid and blood. Seemingly characteristic of ankylosing spondylitis blood was a TCR beta motif consisting of roughly 8 highly homologous variants.

Quantitative 5'-RACE was performed with molecular barcodes, and it yielded the TCR beta libraries. In TCRdb, the 5' RACE reads were re-called with MiXCR into one record per CDR3 protein. This sample has 300,000 to 400,000 distinct CDR3 sequences, with 14% to 15% found just once. CDR3 length: 14 amino acids. The V and J ends lost 10 bases and 0 bases respectively, with 14 bases between them. Looked up from germline, CDR1 is ENHRY and CDR2 is SYGVKD. Details on this clonotype: The antigen is undetermined.

Input material: blood, either unsorted or a sorted T cell fraction (not recorded which). The clonotype comes from a male donor with ankylosing spondylitis or in good health (not recorded which). This sequence joins TRBV10-3 and TRBJ2-3; tentative D call: TRBD2 (5 bases). In nucleotides, the CDR3 is TGTGCCACCGCGGGCCGTTCTAGCACAGATACGCAGTATTTT. Its translation: CATAGRSSTDTQYF.